The text below deals with one T cell receptor beta chain. Its antigen remains unknown. These data belong to a study of T cell responses to AZD1222 COVID-19 vaccine. V was cut by 8 bases and J by 5 bases, with 13 bases left in between. Germline V gene data show CDR1 as MNHEY and CDR2 as SMNVEV (reference sequence). The CDR3 is 14 amino acids. Study-level results: Dominant at 160-218 and 743-854, vaccine-associated CD4 TCRs also spanned spike. The repertoires were collected only after the peak T cell response.

Here immunoSEQ multiplex PCR was the method, and the copy in TCRdb shows in-frame clones only, minus some. Of around 190,000 clones in the sample, 80% to 95% were seen once. V is TRBV27 and J is TRBJ1-6; TRBD1 might be the D (5 bases). The material sequenced was peripheral blood, taken 28 days after the second AZD1222 dose. The receptor's source is an adult who received the AZD1222 COVID-19 vaccine. In DNA form, the CDR3 reads TGTGCCAGCGGGAGGGACTTCAATAATTCACCCCTCCACTTT. Translating it yields CASGRDFNNSPLHF.